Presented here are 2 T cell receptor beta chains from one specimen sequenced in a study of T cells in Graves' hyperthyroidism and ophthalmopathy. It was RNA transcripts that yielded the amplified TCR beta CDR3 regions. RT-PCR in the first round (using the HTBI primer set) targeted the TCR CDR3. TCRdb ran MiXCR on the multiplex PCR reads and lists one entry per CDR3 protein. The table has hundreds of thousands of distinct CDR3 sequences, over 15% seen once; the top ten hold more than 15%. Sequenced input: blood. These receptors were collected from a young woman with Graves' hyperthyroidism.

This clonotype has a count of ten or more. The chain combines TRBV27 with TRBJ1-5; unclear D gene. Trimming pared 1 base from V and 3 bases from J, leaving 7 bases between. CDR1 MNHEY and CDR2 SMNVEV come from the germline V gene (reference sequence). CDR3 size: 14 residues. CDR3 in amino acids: CASSLYYNNQPQHF. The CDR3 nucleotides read TGTGCCAGCAGTTTATATTACAACAATCAGCCCCAGCATTTT.

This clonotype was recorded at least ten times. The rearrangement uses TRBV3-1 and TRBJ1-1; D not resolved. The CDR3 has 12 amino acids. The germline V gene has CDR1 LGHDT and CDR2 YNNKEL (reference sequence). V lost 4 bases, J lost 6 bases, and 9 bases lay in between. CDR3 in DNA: TGTGCCAGCAGCCCGCGCTCCGCTGAAGCTTTCTTT. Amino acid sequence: CASSPRSAEAFF. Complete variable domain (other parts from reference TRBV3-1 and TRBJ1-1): DTAVSQTPKYLVTQMGNDKSIKCEQNLGHDTMYWYKQDSKKFLKIMFSYNNKELIINETVPNRFSPKSPDKAHLNLHINSLELGDSAVYFCASSPRSAEAFFGQGTRLTVV.